These 15 T cell receptor beta chains originate from one sample sequenced in a study of blood T cells in healthy people across ages. Primed by a sample-barcoded 5' primer and a J-beta primer mix, a second PCR proceeded for 7 to 11 cycles. One entry per CDR3 protein results from TCRdb running MiXCR on the 5' RACE reads. The top ten hold about 4% of the sample, which has roughly 1.5 million distinct CDR3 sequences, less than 45% seen once. The sequencing sample was made of blood. These receptors all come from a woman between 18 and 29 years old in good health.

The chain couples TRBV28 to TRBJ1-2, with D uncertain. The V end lost 3 bases, the J end lost 5 bases, and 10 bases lay between the germline ends. The germline gives CDR1 MDHEN, CDR2 SYDVKM. The CDR3 is 13 amino acids. CDR3 in DNA: TGTGCCAGCAGTTTTACCCAGCTATATGGCTACACCTTC. Translated, it gives CASSFTQLYGYTF.

The chain combines TRBV4-3 with TRBJ2-7, with 7 positions matching TRBD2. Germline CDR1 reads LGHNA; CDR2 reads YSLEER. V lost 0 bases, J lost 3 bases, and 8 bases stayed unmatched. The CDR3 spans 16 residues. The CDR3 coding sequence is TGCGCCAGCAGCCAAGATTATGCTAGCGGACTCTACGAGCAGTACTTC. This codes for CASSQDYASGLYEQYF.

The V gene is TRBV12-3 or TRBV12-4, the J gene TRBJ1-5; no reliable D call. Trimming left V 2 bases short and J 4 bases short, with 12 bases between. The CDR3 runs 15 residues. In DNA, the CDR3 is TGTGCCAGCAGTTTAAGTGCCCATAGAAATCAGCCCCAGCATTTT. It is translated as CASSLSAHRNQPQHF.

This clonotype came up a few times. CDR3 loop: CASSLIAMGTDTQYF. CDR3 coding DNA: TGTGCCAGCAGTTTAATAGCGATGGGCACAGATACGCAGTATTTT. The J gene is TRBJ2-3, the V gene TRBV6-5; a possible D gene is TRBD2 (5 bases). CDR1 is MNHEY, CDR2 SVGAGI, per germline. The CDR3 runs 15 residues. Trimming took 4 bases from V and 1 from J, leaving 12 bases between them.

The chain carries TRBV7-2 and TRBJ1-2, with unresolved D. The CDR3 totals 15 residues. The germline CDR1 and CDR2 sequences are SGHTA and FQGNSA. Deletions cut 1 base from V and 2 bases from J, with 11 bases between. In DNA form, the CDR3 reads TGTGCCAGCAGCTTAGACGGCCGGGAGAACTATGGCTACACCTTC. Translation gives CASSLDGRENYGYTF.

This chain links TRBV24-1 with TRBJ2-5, with 8 bases matching TRBD1. The CDR3 length is 15 residues. CDR1 is KGHDR, CDR2 SFDVKD, per germline. V shed 5 bases and J 11 bases; nucleotides not matched to a gene: 15. The DNA for the CDR3 is TGTGCCACCAGTGTTCCGGGACAGGTGAACAATGAGCAGTACTTC. Translation gives CATSVPGQVNNEQYF.

The gene calls are TRBV2 and TRBJ2-4, with D possibly being TRBD1 (5 bases). The CDR3 has 16 residues. The germline CDR1 and CDR2 sequences are SNHLY and FYNNEI. V gave up 2 bases and J gave up 1 base, with 12 bases separating them. DNA for the CDR3: TGTGCCAGCAGTGAATCCAGGGCCGGCGCCAAAAACATTCAGTACTTC. It yields the protein CASSESRAGAKNIQYF.

J is TRBJ1-2 and V is TRBV20-1; D is unresolved. The CDR3 contains 14 residues. Germline V gives CDR1 DFQATT, CDR2 SNEGSKA (reference sequence). Trimming took off 0 bases at V and 6 bases at J, with 14 bases between the two ends. This chain's CDR3 is CSARDGPAVDGYTF. CDR3 nucleotides: TGCAGTGCTAGAGACGGGCCTGCGGTTGATGGCTACACCTTC.

This rearrangement joins TRBV4-1 to TRBJ2-1; D gene uncertain. Germline CDR1 and CDR2: MGHRA and YSYEKL. This CDR3 region has 16 residues. V dropped 3 bases and J dropped 4 bases, with 16 bases sitting between them. CDR3 DNA sequence: TGCGCCAGCAGCCAGAAGGGCAGCCCCTCTTACAATGAGCAGTTCTTC. It translates to CASSQKGSPSYNEQFF.

This clonotype was recorded only once. One end of the junction is discordant with germline, which a read error may explain. The chain is built from TRBV3-1 and TRBJ1-3; D is possibly TRBD1 (6 bases). Germline V gene data show CDR1 as LGHDT and CDR2 as YNNKEL (reference sequence). The CDR3 sequence is 13 residues long. The CDR3 nucleotides are TGTGCCAGCAGCCTCAAAGGGGGAAACGCCATATATTTT. It codes for CASSLKGGNAIYF.

This clonotype has a handful of counts. The J gene is TRBJ2-1, the V gene TRBV27; no firm D call. This CDR3 is 16 amino acids long. Germline V gene sequence: CDR1 MNHEY, CDR2 SMNVEV (reference sequence). Trimming removed 8 bases from V and 5 bases from J, with 22 bases in between. The CDR3 region is CASAPRGSQNNNEQFF. In nucleotides, the CDR3 is TGTGCCAGCGCTCCTCGAGGTAGCCAAAATAACAATGAGCAGTTCTTC.

The chain employs TRBV20-1 and TRBJ2-1, with 10 bases matching TRBD2. This CDR3 is 17 amino acids long. Germline values: CDR1 DFQATT, CDR2 SNEGSKA (reference sequence). V shed 0 bases and J 1 base; nucleotides not matched to a gene: 6. CDR3: CSARDPASGGSYNEQFF. CDR3 nucleotide sequence: TGCAGTGCTAGAGATCCGGCTAGCGGGGGTTCCTACAATGAGCAGTTCTTC.

V is TRBV29-1 and J is TRBJ1-2; 9 bases align to TRBD1. The CDR3 is 12 residues long. The germline gives CDR1 SQVTM, CDR2 ANQGSEA. J was trimmed by 8 bases and V by 6 bases; bases with no gene match: 7. The CDR3 nucleotides are TGCAGCGTGGGGACAGGGCTTTACGGCTACACCTTC. Residues: CSVGTGLYGYTF.

The rearrangement links TRBV28 to TRBJ1-2; D remains unclear. There are 12 residues in the CDR3. The germline gives CDR1 MDHEN, CDR2 SYDVKM. V lost 2 bases and J lost 4, with 5 bases in between. CDR3 nucleotides: TGTGCCAGCAGTTTACTTCCCTATGGCTACACCTTC. Amino acid sequence: CASSLLPYGYTF.

This clonotype has only a few counts. The gene calls are TRBV4-1 and TRBJ2-3; 7 nucleotides match TRBD2. Germline V gene data show CDR1 as MGHRA and CDR2 as YSYEKL. This CDR3 has 20 residues. V shed 4 bases and J 0 bases; nucleotides not matched to a gene: 19. This chain's CDR3 is CASSPEGFLGGASSTDTQYF. The CDR3 DNA reads as TGCGCCAGCAGCCCAGAAGGGTTCTTGGGAGGGGCCTCTAGCACAGATACGCAGTATTTT.